This entry lists 21 T cell receptor beta chains sequenced from one sample in a study of T cells in localized non-small cell lung cancer. Sequenced by immunoSEQ multiplex PCR; TCRdb stores in-frame clones only, minus some. The sample has some 20,000 clones; 90% are singletons. The input for sequencing was peripheral blood, taken before any cancer treatment. These receptor sequences come from a woman aged 35 to 70 with stage I lung adenocarcinoma.

This chain uses TRBV28 with TRBJ2-3; maybe TRBD1 (5 bases). The germline V gene has CDR1 MDHEN and CDR2 SYDVKM. The CDR3 spans 17 residues. Trimming removed 6 bases from V and 4 bases from J, with 23 bases in between. The CDR3 nucleotides read TGTGCCAGCAGCCCCCTCTTGGGGCCACGTTCCTCAGATACGCAGTATTTT. Translated: CASSPLLGPRSSDTQYF.

The V and J genes are TRBV6-1 and TRBJ1-2, with D perhaps TRBD1 (6 bases). This CDR3 has 15 residues. Germline CDR1 reads MNHNS; CDR2 reads SASEGT. V was cut by 7 bases and J by 0 bases, with 15 bases left in between. The CDR3 DNA reads as TGTGCCAGCATAATCGGGACATTAGCTAACTATGGCTACACCTTC. This translates into CASIIGTLANYGYTF.

V and J are TRBV2 and TRBJ2-1; 8 bases agree with TRBD1. With 6 bases clipped from V and 4 bases from J, the junction kept 14 bases outside the gene matches. Germline V lookup: CDR1 SNHLY, CDR2 FYNNEI. The CDR3 contains 17 residues. CDR3 residues: CASSADREDSLYNEQFF. DNA of the CDR3: TGTGCCAGCAGCGCGGACAGGGAGGATAGTCTTTACAATGAGCAGTTCTTC.

V is TRBV7-9 and J is TRBJ2-7; 11 positions agree with TRBD1. This CDR3 contains 13 residues. Looked up from germline, CDR1 is SEHNR and CDR2 is FQNEAQ (reference sequence). Trimming took 6 bases from V and 6 from J; bases not matched to a gene: 4. The CDR3: CASSLGTGGEQYF. CDR3 sequence (DNA): TGTGCCAGCAGTCTTGGGACAGGGGGCGAGCAGTACTTC.

The gene calls are TRBV27 and TRBJ1-1, with D unresolved. The germline gives CDR1 MNHEY, CDR2 SMNVEV (reference sequence). The ends were cut back, 0 bases at V and 11 bases at J, with 19 bases in the middle. The CDR3 runs to 15 residues. The CDR3 DNA reads TGTGCCAGCAGTTTATCGGGCACTGGGAGATTTAGGGCTTTCTTT. Translating it yields CASSLSGTGRFRAFF.

This rearrangement joins TRBV25-1 to TRBJ1-5; a possible D gene is TRBD1 (6 bases). The CDR3 spans 14 residues. The V end was cut by 4 bases, the J end by 5 bases, with 12 bases between. Germline CDR1 and CDR2: MGHDK and SYGVNS. The CDR3 sequence is CASSVGGGDQPQHF. The CDR3 DNA follows: TGTGCCAGCAGTGTAGGGGGGGGTGATCAGCCCCAGCATTTT. Using reference TRBV25-1 and TRBJ1-5 for the parts outside the CDR3, the full variable domain is EADIYQTPRYLVIGTGKKITLECSQTMGHDKMYWYQQDPGMELHLIHYSYGVNSTEKGDLSSESTVSRIRTEHFPLTLESARPSHTSQYLCASSVGGGDQPQHFGDGTRLSIL.

This chain links TRBV19 with TRBJ2-1, with D maybe TRBD2 (5 bases). V was trimmed by 6 bases and J by 10 bases, leaving 16 bases between them. The V gene's germline CDR1 is LNHDA and CDR2 SQIVND (reference sequence). CDR3 length: 13 residues. The CDR3 DNA sequence: TGTGCCAGTAGGCCAAGGGTCGGGGAAGAGCAGTTCTTC. Its translation is CASRPRVGEEQFF.

The V gene is TRBV7-2, the J gene TRBJ2-5, with a tentative D call TRBD1 (5 bases). Trimming removed 2 bases at V and 2 bases at J, with 15 bases between. Germline loops: CDR1 SGHTA, CDR2 FQGNSA. CDR3 length: 16 amino acids. CDR3 nucleotides: TGTGCCAGCAGCTTAATAGACAGAGCTAAACAAGAGACCCAGTACTTC. Protein sequence: CASSLIDRAKQETQYF.

This chain connects TRBV28 to TRBJ2-3; tentatively, D is TRBD1 or TRBD2 (5 bases each). The length of the CDR3 is 12 residues. Germline V gene lookup returns CDR1 MDHEN and CDR2 SYDVKM. Trimming left V 5 bases short and J 9 bases short, with 12 bases between. CDR3 sequence: CASSSGTGTQYF. DNA for the CDR3: TGTGCCAGCAGTAGTGGGACGGGCACGCAGTATTTT. Looking up the rest from reference TRBV28 and TRBJ2-3 gives the full variable domain: DVKVTQSSRYLVKRTGEKVFLECVQDMDHENMFWYRQDPGLGLRLIYFSYDVKMKEKGDIPEGYSVSREKKERFSLILESASTNQTSMYLCASSSGTGTQYFGPGTRLTVL.

V gene TRBV30 combines with J gene TRBJ1-6; D call uncertain. Between the trimmed V and J ends, which lost 2 bases and 6 bases, there was a span of 2 bases. This CDR3 has 11 residues. Germline loops: CDR1 GTSNPN, CDR2 SVGIG (reference sequence). CDR3 bases: TGTGCCTGGAGTTTTAATTCACCCCTCCACTTT. This translates into CAWSFNSPLHF.

This chain connects TRBV13 to TRBJ2-7; 8 positions match TRBD2. This CDR3 contains 14 residues. Germline lookup yields CDR1 PRHDT and CDR2 FYEKMQ (reference sequence). The ends lost 5 bases at V and 4 bases at J; junction bases unmatched: 7. The CDR3 spells CASSTSSGSYEQYF. The CDR3 nucleotides are TGTGCCAGCAGCACCTCCAGCGGGAGTTACGAGCAGTACTTC. The variable domain in full, with the rest retrieved from reference TRBV13 and TRBJ2-7, is AAGVIQSPRHLIKEKRETATLKCYPIPRHDTVYWYQQGPGQDPQFLISFYEKMQSDKGSIPDRFSAQQFSDYHSELNMSSLELGDSALYFCASSTSSGSYEQYFGPGTRLTVT.

The J gene is TRBJ1-1, the V gene TRBV7-6; D uncertain. CDR1 SGHVS and CDR2 FNYEAQ come from the germline V gene. This CDR3 comprises 14 residues. V lost 1 base, J lost 1 base, and 7 bases lay in between. CDR3 bases: TGTGCCAGCAGCTTAGTGGTGGGGAACACTGAAGCTTTCTTT. Amino acid sequence: CASSLVVGNTEAFF.

The V and J genes are TRBV9 and TRBJ2-1, with D possibly being TRBD2 (6 bases). From germline, CDR1 is SGDLS and CDR2 YYNGEE. CDR3 size: 16 residues. Trimming left V 0 bases short and J 0 bases short, with 10 bases between. The CDR3 nucleotides are TGTGCCAGCAGCGTAGGCGGGACGAGCTCCTACAATGAGCAGTTCTTC. It encodes CASSVGGTSSYNEQFF.

J is TRBJ1-1 and V is TRBV5-6; perhaps TRBD1 as D (5 bases). This CDR3 has 15 residues. V lost 3 bases to trimming and J lost 3 bases, with 15 bases between them. In germline, CDR1 is SGHDT, CDR2 YYEEEE. CDR3 region: CASSWAGGLDTEAFF. The CDR3 nucleotides read TGTGCCAGCAGCTGGGCCGGGGGGTTGGACACTGAAGCTTTCTTT.

V gene TRBV30 combines with J gene TRBJ2-5, with D perhaps TRBD1 or TRBD2 (5 bases each). The CDR3 length is 14 residues. CDR1 and CDR2 from the germline V gene are GTSNPN and SVGIG (reference sequence). V dropped 2 bases and J dropped 3 bases, with 13 bases sitting between them. The DNA of the CDR3 is TGTGCCTGGAGTAGGGGCGGGTTAGAAGAGACCCAGTACTTC. Translation gives CAWSRGGLEETQYF.

The chain carries TRBV7-6 and TRBJ2-5, with 8 bases identical to TRBD1. The V gene end was trimmed by 2 bases and the J gene end by 1 base; junction bases not matched to a gene: 3. Germline V CDR1 and CDR2: SGHVS, FNYEAQ. This CDR3 region has 15 residues. CDR3 nucleotides: TGTGCCAGCAGCTTATATACAGGGGGCCAAGAGACCCAGTACTTC. Amino acid sequence: CASSLYTGGQETQYF.

V is TRBV5-1 and J is TRBJ2-5; D remains unclear. Germline values: CDR1 SGHRS, CDR2 YFSETQ. V was trimmed by 3 bases and J by 2 bases, leaving 11 bases between them. This CDR3 region has 14 residues. The CDR3 loop is CASSWTDSQETQYF. CDR3 nucleotide sequence: TGCGCCAGCAGCTGGACGGATTCTCAAGAGACCCAGTACTTC.

V gene TRBV7-6 combines with J gene TRBJ2-2; D is perhaps TRBD1 or TRBD2 (7 bases each). Germline assignment: CDR1 SGHVS and CDR2 FNYEAQ. V was clipped by 1 base and J by 0 bases, with 18 bases between them. The CDR3 extends over 19 amino acids. Written as DNA, the CDR3 is TGTGCCAGCAGCTTAGAGGGGGCGGGAGAACTAACGAACACCGGGGAGCTGTTTTTT. Translated, it gives CASSLEGAGELTNTGELFF.

The rearrangement uses TRBV10-3 and TRBJ1-2; weak D call: TRBD1 (5 bases). The CDR3 covers 17 residues. V gave up 6 bases and J gave up 8 bases, with 28 bases separating them. Per germline, CDR1 ENHRY and CDR2 SYGVKD. Written as DNA, the CDR3 is TGTGCCATCAGCTCTCGGGGCGACCCGAGCAGTCGGGCCGGCTACACCTTC. It specifies CAISSRGDPSSRAGYTF.

This chain uses TRBV6-6 with TRBJ2-1, with TRBD2 matching 10 bases. V gave up 8 bases and J gave up 4 bases; unmatched junction bases: 5. CDR3 length: 14 amino acids. Looked up from germline, CDR1 is MNHNY and CDR2 is SVGAGI (reference sequence). The CDR3 protein is CASGQREGYNEQFF. CDR3 in DNA: TGTGCCAGCGGCCAGCGGGAGGGTTACAATGAGCAGTTCTTC.

This clone has just one count. The chain joins TRBV5-1 to TRBJ2-2, with TRBD2 matching over 11 bases. CDR1 is SGHRS and CDR2 is YFSETQ in the germline V gene. CDR3 length equals 17 residues. With V trimmed by 4 bases and J by 5 bases, 10 bases remained unmatched. The CDR3: CASSPFSGRAGTGELFF. The DNA for the CDR3 is TGCGCCAGCAGCCCGTTTAGCGGGAGGGCCGGGACCGGGGAGCTGTTTTTT.